The present entry profiles one T cell receptor beta chain with its context. TCRdb ran MiXCR on the RT-PCR reads and lists one entry per CDR3 protein. Found here are hundreds of thousands of distinct CDR3 sequences, around 16% of them singletons; the top ten hold over 6%. This sample was taken from a study of patients and donors after allogeneic stem cell transplantation. From germline, CDR1 is LNHNV and CDR2 YYDKDF (reference sequence). The ends were cut back, 1 base at V and 12 bases at J, with 12 bases in the middle. This CDR3 region has 12 residues. This sequence originates from a human donor who was either an allogeneic HSCT recipient or a stem cell or donor lymphocyte infusion donor (not recorded which). It is not recorded whose cells these are; they may come from a transplant donor. The sample taken for sequencing was blood, either unsorted or a sorted T cell fraction (not recorded which). The chain employs TRBV15 and TRBJ1-2; no reliable D call. The CDR3 sequence is CATSRVNNPDTF. The CDR3 DNA follows: TGTGCCACCAGCAGAGTCAACAACCCAGACACCTTC.